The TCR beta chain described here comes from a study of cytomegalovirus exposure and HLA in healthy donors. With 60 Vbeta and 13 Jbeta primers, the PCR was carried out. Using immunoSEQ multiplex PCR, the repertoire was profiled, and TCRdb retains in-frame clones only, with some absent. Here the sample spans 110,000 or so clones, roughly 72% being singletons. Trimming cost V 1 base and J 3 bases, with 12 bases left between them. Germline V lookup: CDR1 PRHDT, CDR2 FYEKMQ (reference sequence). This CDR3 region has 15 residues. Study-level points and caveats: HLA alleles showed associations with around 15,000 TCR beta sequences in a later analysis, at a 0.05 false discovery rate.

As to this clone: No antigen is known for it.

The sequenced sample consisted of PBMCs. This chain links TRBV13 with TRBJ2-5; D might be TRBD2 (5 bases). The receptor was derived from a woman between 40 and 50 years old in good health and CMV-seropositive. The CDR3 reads CASSLDDGVEETQYF. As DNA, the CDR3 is TGTGCCAGCAGCTTAGATGACGGGGTGGAAGAGACCCAGTACTTC.